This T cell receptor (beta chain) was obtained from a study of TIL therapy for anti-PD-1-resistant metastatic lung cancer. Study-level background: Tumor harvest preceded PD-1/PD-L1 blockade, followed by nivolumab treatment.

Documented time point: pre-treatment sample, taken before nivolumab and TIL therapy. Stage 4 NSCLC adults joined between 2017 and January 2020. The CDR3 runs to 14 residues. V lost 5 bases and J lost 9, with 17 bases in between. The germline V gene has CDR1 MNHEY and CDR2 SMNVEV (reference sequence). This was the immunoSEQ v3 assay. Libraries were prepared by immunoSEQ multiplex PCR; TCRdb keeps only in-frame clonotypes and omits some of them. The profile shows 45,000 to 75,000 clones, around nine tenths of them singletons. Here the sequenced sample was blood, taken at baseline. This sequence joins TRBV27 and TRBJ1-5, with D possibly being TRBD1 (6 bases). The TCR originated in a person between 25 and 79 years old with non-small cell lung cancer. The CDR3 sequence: CASSTRTGARPQHF. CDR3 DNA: TGTGCCAGCAGTACACGGACGGGGGCTCGGCCCCAGCATTTT.